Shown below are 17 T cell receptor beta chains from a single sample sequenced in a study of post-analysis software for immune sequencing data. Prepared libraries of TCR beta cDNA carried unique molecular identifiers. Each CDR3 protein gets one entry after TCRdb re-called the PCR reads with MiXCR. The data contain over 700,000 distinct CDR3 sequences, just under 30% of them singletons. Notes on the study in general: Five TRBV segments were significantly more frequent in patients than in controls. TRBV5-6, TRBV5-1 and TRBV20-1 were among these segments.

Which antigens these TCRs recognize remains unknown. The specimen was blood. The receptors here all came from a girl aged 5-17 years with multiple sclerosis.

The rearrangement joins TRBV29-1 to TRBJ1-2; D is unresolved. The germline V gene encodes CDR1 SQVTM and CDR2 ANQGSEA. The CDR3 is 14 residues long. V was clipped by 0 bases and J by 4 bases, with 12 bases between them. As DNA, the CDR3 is TGCAGCGTTGAAGAGGGCGCGGGCCTCTATGGCTACACCTTC. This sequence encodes CSVEEGAGLYGYTF. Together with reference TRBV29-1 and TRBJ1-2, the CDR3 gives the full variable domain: SAVISQKPSRDICQRGTSLTIQCQVDSQVTMMFWYRQQPGQSLTLIATANQGSEATYESGFVIDKFPISRPNLTFSTLTVSNMSPEDSSIYLCSVEEGAGLYGYTFGSGTRLTVV.

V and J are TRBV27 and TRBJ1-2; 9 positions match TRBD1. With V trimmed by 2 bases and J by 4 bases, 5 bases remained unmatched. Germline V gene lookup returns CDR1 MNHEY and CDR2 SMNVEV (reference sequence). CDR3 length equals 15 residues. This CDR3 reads CASSLMGQGPYGYTF. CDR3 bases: TGTGCCAGCAGTTTAATGGGACAGGGTCCCTATGGCTACACCTTC.

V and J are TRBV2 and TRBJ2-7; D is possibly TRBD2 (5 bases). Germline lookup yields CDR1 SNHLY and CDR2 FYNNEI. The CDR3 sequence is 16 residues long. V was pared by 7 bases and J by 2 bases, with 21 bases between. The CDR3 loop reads CASTSSGVPSAYEQYF. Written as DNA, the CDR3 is TGTGCCAGCACATCCAGCGGAGTCCCCAGCGCCTACGAGCAGTACTTC. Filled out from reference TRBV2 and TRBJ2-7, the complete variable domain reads EPEVTQTPSHQVTQMGQEVILRCVPISNHLYFYWYRQILGQKVEFLVSFYNNEISEKSEIFDDQFSVERPDGSNFTLKIRSTKLEDSAMYFCASTSSGVPSAYEQYFGPGTRLTVT.

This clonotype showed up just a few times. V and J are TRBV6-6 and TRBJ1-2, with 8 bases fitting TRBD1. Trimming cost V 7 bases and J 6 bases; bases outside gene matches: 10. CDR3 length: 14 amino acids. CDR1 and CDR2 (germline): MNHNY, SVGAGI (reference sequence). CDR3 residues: CASTIPGGADGYTF. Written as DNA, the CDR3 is TGTGCCAGCACCATACCAGGGGGCGCAGATGGCTACACCTTC.

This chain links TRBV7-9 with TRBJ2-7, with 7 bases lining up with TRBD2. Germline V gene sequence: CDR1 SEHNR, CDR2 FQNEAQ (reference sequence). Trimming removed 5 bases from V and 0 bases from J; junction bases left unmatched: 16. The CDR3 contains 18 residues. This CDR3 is CASSVEACLAENSYEQYF. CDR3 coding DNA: TGTGCCAGCAGCGTCGAAGCCTGCCTAGCGGAAAACTCCTACGAGCAGTACTTC.

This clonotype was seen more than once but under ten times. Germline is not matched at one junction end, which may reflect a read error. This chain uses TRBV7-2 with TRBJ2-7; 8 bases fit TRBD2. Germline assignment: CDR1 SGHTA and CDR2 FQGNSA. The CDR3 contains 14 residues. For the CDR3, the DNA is TGTGCCAGCAGGTTAGCGGGGATACCCTACGAGCAGTACTTC. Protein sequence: CASRLAGIPYEQYF.

CDR3 coding DNA: TGTGCCAGCAGCCTCCTCGGGACACTTTACAATGAGCAGTTCTTC. This sequence encodes CASSLLGTLYNEQFF. The chain has TRBV7-2 and TRBJ2-1; D perhaps matches TRBD1 (6 bases). Trimming took off 5 bases at V and 4 bases at J, with 15 bases between the two ends. Germline values: CDR1 SGHTA, CDR2 FQGNSA. This CDR3 has 15 amino acids. The entire variable domain, with the rest obtained from reference TRBV7-2 and TRBJ2-1, is as follows: GAGVSQSPSNKVTEKGKDVELRCDPISGHTALYWYRQSLGQGLEFLIYFQGNSAPDKSGLPSDRFSAERTGGSVSTLTIQRTQQEDSAVYLCASSLLGTLYNEQFFGPGTRLTVL.

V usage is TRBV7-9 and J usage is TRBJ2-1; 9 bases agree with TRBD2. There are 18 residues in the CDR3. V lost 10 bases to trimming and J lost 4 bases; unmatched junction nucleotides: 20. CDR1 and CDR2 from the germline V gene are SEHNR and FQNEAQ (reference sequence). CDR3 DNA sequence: TGTGCCACGCGCAAAAGGCTAGCGGGACGCGAAGGATACAATGAGCAGTTCTTC. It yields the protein CATRKRLAGREGYNEQFF.

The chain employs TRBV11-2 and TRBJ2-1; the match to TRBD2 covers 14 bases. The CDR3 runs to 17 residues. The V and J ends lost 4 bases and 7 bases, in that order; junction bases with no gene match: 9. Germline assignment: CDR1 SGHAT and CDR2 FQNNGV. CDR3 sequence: CASSSPRLAGGRNEQFF. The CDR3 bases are TGTGCCAGCAGCTCTCCTAGACTAGCGGGAGGGAGAAATGAGCAGTTCTTC.

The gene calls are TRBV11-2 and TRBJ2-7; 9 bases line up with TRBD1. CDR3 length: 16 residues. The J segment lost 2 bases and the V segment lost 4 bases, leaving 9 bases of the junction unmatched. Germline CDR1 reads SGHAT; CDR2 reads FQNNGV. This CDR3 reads CASSSGSGTGTYEQYF. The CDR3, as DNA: TGTGCCAGCAGCTCGGGCTCCGGGACAGGGACCTACGAGCAGTACTTC.

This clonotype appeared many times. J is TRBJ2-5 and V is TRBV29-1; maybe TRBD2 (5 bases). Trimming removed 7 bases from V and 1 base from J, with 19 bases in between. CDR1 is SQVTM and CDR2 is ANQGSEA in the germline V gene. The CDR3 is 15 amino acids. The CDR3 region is CSALWLAEPQETQYF. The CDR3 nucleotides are TGCAGCGCCCTTTGGCTAGCCGAACCCCAAGAGACCCAGTACTTC.

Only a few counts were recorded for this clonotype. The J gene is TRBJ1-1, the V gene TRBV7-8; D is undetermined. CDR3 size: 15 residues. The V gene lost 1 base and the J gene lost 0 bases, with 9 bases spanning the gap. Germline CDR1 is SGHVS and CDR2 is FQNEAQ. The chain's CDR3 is CASSLGGSMNTEAFF. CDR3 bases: TGTGCCAGCAGCTTAGGAGGCAGCATGAACACTGAAGCTTTCTTT.

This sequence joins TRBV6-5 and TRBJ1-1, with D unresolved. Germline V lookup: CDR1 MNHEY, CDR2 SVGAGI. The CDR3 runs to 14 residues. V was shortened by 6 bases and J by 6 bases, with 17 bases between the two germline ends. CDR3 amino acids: CASSRSATRAEAFF. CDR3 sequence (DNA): TGTGCCAGCAGCCGTAGCGCCACCCGGGCTGAAGCTTTCTTT.

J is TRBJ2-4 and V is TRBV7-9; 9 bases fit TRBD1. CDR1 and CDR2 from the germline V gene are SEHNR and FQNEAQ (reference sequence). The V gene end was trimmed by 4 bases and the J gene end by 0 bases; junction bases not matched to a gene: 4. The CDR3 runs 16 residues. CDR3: CASSSRDREAKNIQYF. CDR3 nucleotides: TGTGCCAGCAGCTCTCGGGACAGGGAAGCCAAAAACATTCAGTACTTC.

The DNA for the CDR3 is TGTGCCAGCAGTTTGAGGGACAGGGGTTGGACGGCCCTCCACTTT. It is translated as CASSLRDRGWTALHF. The gene calls are TRBV12-3 or TRBV12-4 and TRBJ1-6; 10 bases fit TRBD1. The CDR3 is 15 residues long. V lost 3 bases to trimming and J lost 14 bases; unmatched junction nucleotides: 10.

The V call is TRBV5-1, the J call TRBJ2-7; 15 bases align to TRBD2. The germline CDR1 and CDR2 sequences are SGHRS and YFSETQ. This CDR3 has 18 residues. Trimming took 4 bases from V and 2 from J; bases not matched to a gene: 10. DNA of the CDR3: TGCGCCAGCAGCACTGGAGGACTAGCGGGGGGGGCCCCCTACGAGCAGTACTTC. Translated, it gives CASSTGGLAGGAPYEQYF.

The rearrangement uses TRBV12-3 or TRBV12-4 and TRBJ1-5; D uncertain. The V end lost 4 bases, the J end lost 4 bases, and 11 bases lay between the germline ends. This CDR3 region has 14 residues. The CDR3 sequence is CASSSSSGNQPQHF. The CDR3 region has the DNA TGTGCCAGCAGTTCCAGCTCAGGTAATCAGCCCCAGCATTTT.